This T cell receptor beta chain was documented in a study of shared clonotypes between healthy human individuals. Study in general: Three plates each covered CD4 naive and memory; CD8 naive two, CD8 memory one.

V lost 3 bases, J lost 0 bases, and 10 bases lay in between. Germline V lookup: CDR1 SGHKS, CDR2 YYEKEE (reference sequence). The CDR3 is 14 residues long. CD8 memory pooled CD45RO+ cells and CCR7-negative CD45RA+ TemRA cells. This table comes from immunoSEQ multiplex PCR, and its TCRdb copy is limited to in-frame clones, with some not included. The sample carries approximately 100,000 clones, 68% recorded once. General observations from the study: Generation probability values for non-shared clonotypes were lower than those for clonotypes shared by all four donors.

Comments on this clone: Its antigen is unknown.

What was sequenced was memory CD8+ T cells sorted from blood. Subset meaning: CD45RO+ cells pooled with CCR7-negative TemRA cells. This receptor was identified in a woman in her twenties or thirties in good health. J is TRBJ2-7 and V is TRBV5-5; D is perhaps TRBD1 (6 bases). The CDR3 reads CASSWTVSSYEQYF. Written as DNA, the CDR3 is TGTGCCAGCAGCTGGACAGTTAGCTCCTACGAGCAGTACTTC.